These T cell receptor beta chains were read from a single sample in a study of T cells in tuberculosis. The table came from immunoSEQ multiplex PCR; TCRdb's copy has only in-frame clones and leaves some out. The sample includes under 50,000 clones, 95% of them seen just once. Specimen: PBMCs. All receptors derive from a donor between 10 and 29 years old with latent tuberculosis or without tuberculosis infection. Both conserved end residues are trimmed from each CDR3. D genes are given only for firm matches.

D,V,CDR3
TRBD1,TRBV28,ASSRRTGRGEAF
NA,TRBV2,ASSLAGAATYGYT
NA,TRBV5-4,ASSGGPGELF
TRBD1,TRBV9,ASSAVRQGSYNEQF
TRBD1,TRBV9,ASSVSIYMTGVADYGYT
NA,TRBV11-2,ASSPNSGANVLT
NA,TRBV30,ASLTGEQF
TRBD2,TRBV5-6,ASSPLSGVLQETQY
NA,TRBV19,ASSMKGSYEQY
TRBD2,TRBV5-5,ASSLLAGTGELF
NA,TRBV5-6,ASSFRATGNYGYT
NA,TRBV15,ATSRDTFSGQHNQPQH
TRBD1,TRBV27,ASSFTGGYYEQY
TRBD2,TRBV7-2,ASTRSGGDIQY
NA,TRBV19,ASRLTEGGEKLF
TRBD2,TRBV11-2,ASSPTGLADSRNEQY
NA,TRBV2,ASSGWEEQY
NA,TRBV4-3,ASSQEAGWGGELF
TRBD1,TRBV7-9,ASNTGGVHTGELF
NA,TRBV11-2,ASSLDPAGYQETQY
NA,TRBV27,ASSFSGVNTEAF
NA,TRBV28,ASRNRFRYGYT
TRBD1,TRBV5-6,ASSLYNGQGGTQY
TRBD1,TRBV4-3,ASSQQRQGGTDTQY
TRBD2,TRBV5-5,ASSAGVPRETQY
NA,TRBV5-1,ASSLATYNEQF
NA,TRBV29-1,SAPRQGGGDTQY
NA,TRBV30,AWKKPGRGTGELF
TRBD1,TRBV9,ASSVRTGNNEQF
NA,TRBV30,AWGRGSNIIAF
NA,TRBV11-2,ASSLVEGLYEQY